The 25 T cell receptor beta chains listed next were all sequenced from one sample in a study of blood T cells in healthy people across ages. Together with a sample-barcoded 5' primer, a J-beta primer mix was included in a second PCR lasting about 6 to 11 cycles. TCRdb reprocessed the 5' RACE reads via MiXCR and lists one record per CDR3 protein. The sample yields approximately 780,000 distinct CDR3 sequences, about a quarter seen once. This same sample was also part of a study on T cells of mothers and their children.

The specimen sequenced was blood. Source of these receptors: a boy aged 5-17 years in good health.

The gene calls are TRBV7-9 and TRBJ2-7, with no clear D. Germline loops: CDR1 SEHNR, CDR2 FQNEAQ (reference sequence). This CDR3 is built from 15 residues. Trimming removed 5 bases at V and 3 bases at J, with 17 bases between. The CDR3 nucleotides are TGTGCCAGCAGCCTGAGAGTTGGTTGTTGCTACGAGCAGTACTTC. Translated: CASSLRVGCCYEQYF.

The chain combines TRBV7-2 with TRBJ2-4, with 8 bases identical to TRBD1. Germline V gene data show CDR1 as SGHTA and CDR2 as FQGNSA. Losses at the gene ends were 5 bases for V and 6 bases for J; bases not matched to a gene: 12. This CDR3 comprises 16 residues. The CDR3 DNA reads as TGTGCCAGCAGCCCAATCGGCCAGGGGGCAGGAAACATTCAGTACTTC. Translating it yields CASSPIGQGAGNIQYF.

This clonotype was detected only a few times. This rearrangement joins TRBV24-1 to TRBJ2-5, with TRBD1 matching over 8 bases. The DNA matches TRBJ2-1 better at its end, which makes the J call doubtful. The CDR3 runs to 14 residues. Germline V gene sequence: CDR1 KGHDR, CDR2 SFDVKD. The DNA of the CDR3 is TGTGCCACCAGTGAACAGGGGGTAACCAATGAGCAGTTCTTC. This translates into CATSEQGVTNEQFF.

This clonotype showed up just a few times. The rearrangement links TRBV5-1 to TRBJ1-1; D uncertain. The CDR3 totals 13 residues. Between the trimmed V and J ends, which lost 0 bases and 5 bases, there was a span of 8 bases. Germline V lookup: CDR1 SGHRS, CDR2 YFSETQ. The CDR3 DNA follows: TGCGCCAGCAGCTTGGCGGGGTTAACTGAAGCTTTCTTT. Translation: CASSLAGLTEAFF.

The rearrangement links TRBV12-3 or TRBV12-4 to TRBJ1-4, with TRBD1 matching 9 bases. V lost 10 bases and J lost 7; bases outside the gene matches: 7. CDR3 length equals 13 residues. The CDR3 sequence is CATRRTGAEKLFF. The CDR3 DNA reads TGTGCCACGCGGAGGACAGGGGCTGAAAAACTGTTTTTT.

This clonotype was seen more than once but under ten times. The CDR3 nucleotides read TGCAGCGTTGTCAGGGGGCAAAGTAACTATGGCTACACCTTC. Amino acids: CSVVRGQSNYGYTF. J is TRBJ1-2 and V is TRBV29-1; 8 bases match TRBD1. The germline V gene has CDR1 SQVTM and CDR2 ANQGSEA. V gave up 4 bases and J gave up 1 base; unmatched junction bases: 5. The CDR3 has 14 residues.

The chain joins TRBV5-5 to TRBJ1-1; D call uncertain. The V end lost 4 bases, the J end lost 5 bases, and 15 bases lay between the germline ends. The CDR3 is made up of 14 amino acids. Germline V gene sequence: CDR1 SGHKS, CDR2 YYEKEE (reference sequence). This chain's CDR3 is CASSREEAWTEAFF. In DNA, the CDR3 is TGTGCCAGCAGCCGCGAGGAAGCCTGGACTGAAGCTTTCTTT.

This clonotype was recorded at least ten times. The CDR3 protein is CASSLAGTGPETQYF. In DNA form, the CDR3 reads TGTGCCAGCAGCTTGGCCGGGACAGGTCCGGAGACCCAGTACTTC. The gene calls are TRBV5-5 and TRBJ2-5; 8 positions match TRBD1. With 0 bases clipped from V and 5 bases from J, the junction kept 6 bases outside the gene matches. CDR1 SGHKS and CDR2 YYEKEE come from the germline V gene (reference sequence). The CDR3 runs 15 residues.

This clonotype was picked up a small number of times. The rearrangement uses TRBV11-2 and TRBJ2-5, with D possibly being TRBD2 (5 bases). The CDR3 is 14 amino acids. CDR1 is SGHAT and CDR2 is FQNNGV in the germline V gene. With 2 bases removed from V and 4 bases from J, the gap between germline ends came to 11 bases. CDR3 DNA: TGTGCCAGCAGCTTACCCTCGGCGGGAGAGACCCAGTACTTC. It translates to CASSLPSAGETQYF.

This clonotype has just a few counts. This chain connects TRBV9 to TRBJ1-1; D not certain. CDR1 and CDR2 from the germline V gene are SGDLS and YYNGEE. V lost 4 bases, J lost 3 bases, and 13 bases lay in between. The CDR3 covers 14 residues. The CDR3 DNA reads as TGTGCCAGCAGCCCCCCAACTAGGGACACTGAAGCTTTCTTT. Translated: CASSPPTRDTEAFF.

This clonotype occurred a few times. The DNA of the CDR3 is TGTGCCAGCAGCCGGACGGTGGGGAATCAGCCCCAGCATTTT. Its translation: CASSRTVGNQPQHF. This chain joins TRBV7-9 and TRBJ1-5, with D unresolved. The CDR3 covers 14 residues. Germline CDR1 SEHNR, CDR2 FQNEAQ (reference sequence). The V and J ends lost 5 bases and 4 bases respectively, with 12 bases between them. The whole variable domain, remainder taken from reference TRBV7-9 and TRBJ1-5, is DTGVSQNPRHKITKRGQNVTFRCDPISEHNRLYWYRQTLGQGPEFLTYFQNEAQLEKSRLLSDRFSAERPKGSFSTLEIQRTEQGDSAMYLCASSRTVGNQPQHFGDGTRLSIL.

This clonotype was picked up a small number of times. CDR3: CSVERRGASPLHF. CDR3 nucleotides: TGCAGCGTTGAAAGACGGGGGGCTTCACCCCTCCACTTT. V gene TRBV29-1 combines with J gene TRBJ1-6; D might be TRBD1 (6 bases). Germline V gene lookup returns CDR1 SQVTM and CDR2 ANQGSEA. V was shortened by 2 bases and J by 9 bases, with 11 bases between the two germline ends. The CDR3 totals 13 residues.

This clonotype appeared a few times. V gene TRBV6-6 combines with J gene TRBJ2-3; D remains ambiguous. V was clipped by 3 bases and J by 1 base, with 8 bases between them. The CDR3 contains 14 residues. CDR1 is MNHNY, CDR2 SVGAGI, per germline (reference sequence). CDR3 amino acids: CASSYGRGTDTQYF. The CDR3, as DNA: TGTGCCAGCAGTTATGGCCGTGGCACAGATACGCAGTATTTT.

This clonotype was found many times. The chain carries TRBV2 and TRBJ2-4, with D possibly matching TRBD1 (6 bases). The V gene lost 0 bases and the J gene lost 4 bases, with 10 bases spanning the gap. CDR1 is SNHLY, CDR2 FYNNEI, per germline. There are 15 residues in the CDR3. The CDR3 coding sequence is TGTGCCAGCAGTGAAGCGCTCAGGGGTAAAAACATTCAGTACTTC. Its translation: CASSEALRGKNIQYF.

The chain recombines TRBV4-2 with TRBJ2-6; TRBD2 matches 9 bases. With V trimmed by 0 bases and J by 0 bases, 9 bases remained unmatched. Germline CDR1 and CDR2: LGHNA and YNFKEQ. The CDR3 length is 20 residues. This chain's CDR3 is CASSQETIAGVSSGANVLTF. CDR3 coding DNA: TGTGCCAGCAGCCAAGAAACGATAGCGGGGGTTTCCTCTGGGGCCAACGTCCTGACTTTC.

CDR3: CSARDRGSMNTEAFF. The CDR3, as DNA: TGCAGTGCTAGAGATCGAGGGTCCATGAACACTGAAGCTTTCTTT. The rearrangement links TRBV20-1 to TRBJ1-1; D is uncertain. Trimming removed 0 bases at V and 0 bases at J, with 11 bases between. The CDR3 is made up of 15 amino acids. Germline CDR1 reads DFQATT; CDR2 reads SNEGSKA (reference sequence).

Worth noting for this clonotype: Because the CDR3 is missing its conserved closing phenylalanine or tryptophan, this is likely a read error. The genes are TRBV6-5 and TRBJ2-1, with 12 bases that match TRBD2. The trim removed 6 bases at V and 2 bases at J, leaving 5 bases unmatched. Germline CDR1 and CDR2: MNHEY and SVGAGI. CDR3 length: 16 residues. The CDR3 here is CASSRTSGTTYNEQFI. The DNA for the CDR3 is TGTGCCAGCAGCCGGACTAGCGGGACCACCTACAATGAGCAGTTCATC.

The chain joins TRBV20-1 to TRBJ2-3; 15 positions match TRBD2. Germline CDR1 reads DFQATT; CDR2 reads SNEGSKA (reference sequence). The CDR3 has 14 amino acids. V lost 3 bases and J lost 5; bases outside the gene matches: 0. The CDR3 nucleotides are TGCAGTGCTAGGGGACTAGCGGGAGGAGATACGCAGTATTTT. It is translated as CSARGLAGGDTQYF.

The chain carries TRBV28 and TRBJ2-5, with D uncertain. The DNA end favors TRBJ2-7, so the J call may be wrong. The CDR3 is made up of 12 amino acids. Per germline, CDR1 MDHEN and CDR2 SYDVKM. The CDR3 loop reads CASGPVLYEQYF. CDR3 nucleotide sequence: TGTGCCAGCGGACCGGTTCTTTACGAGCAGTACTTC.

The CDR3 region has the DNA TGTGCCACCAGTGACGGGACAGGGGGATCTTTCTTT. This translates into CATSDGTGGSFF. The chain recombines TRBV24-1 with TRBJ1-1, with 11 bases lining up with TRBD1. CDR1 KGHDR and CDR2 SFDVKD come from the germline V gene. The CDR3 extends over 12 amino acids. Trimming took 4 bases from V and 12 from J; bases not matched to a gene: 3.

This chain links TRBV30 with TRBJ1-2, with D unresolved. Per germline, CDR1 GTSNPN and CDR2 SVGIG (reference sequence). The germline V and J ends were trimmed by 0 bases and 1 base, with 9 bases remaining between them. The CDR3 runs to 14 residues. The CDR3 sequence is CAWSVEVLNYGYTF. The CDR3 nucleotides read TGTGCCTGGAGTGTAGAGGTCCTTAACTATGGCTACACCTTC.

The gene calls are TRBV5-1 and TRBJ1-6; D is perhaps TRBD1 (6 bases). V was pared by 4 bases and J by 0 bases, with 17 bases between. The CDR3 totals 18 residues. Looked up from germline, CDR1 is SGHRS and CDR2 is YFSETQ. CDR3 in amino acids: CASSPTGQYASYNSPLHF. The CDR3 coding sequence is TGCGCCAGCAGCCCGACCGGACAGTACGCCTCCTATAATTCACCCCTCCACTTT. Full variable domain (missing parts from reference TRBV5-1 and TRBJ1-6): KAGVTQTPRYLIKTRGQQVTLSCSPISGHRSVSWYQQTPGQGLQFLFEYFSETQRNKGNFPGRFSGRQFSNSRSEMNVSTLELGDSALYLCASSPTGQYASYNSPLHFGNGTRLTVT.

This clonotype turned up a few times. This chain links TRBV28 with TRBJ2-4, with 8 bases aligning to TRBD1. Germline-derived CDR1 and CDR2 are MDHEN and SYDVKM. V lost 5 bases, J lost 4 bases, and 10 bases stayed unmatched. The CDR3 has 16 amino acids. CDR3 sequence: CASSGQGRVLKNIQYF. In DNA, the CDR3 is TGTGCCAGCAGTGGACAGGGAAGAGTGTTGAAAAACATTCAGTACTTC.

CDR3 nucleotides: TGCAGTGCTATCGCGGTCCCCCTTTTCGAAGGCTACACCTTC. Encoded protein: CSAIAVPLFEGYTF. This rearrangement joins TRBV20-1 to TRBJ1-2; no reliable D call. Germline loops: CDR1 DFQATT, CDR2 SNEGSKA (reference sequence). The CDR3 runs to 14 residues. V was trimmed by 4 bases and J by 8 bases, leaving 20 bases between them.

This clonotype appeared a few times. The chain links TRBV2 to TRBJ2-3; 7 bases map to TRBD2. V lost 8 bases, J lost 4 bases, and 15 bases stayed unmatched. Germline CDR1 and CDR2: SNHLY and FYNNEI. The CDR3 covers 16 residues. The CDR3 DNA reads TGTGCCAGCTCTCGCCCGGGGGGAGCGAGGGCAGATACGCAGTATTTT. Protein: CASSRPGGARADTQYF.